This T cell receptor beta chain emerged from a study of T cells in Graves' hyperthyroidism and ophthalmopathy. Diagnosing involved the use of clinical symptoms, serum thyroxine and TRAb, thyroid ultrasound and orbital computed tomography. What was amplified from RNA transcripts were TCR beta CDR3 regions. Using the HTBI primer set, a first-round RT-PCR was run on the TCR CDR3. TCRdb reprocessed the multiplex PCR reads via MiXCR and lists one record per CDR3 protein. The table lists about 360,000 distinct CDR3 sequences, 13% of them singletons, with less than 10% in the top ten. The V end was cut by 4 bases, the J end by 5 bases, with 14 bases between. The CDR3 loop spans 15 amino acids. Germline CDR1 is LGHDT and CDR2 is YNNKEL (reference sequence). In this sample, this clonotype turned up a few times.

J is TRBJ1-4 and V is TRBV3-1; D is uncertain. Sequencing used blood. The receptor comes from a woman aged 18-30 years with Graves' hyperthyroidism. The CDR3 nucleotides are TGTGCCAGCAGCCTTCGCCGGCCGCTCAATGAAAAACTGTTTTTT. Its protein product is CASSLRRPLNEKLFF.